This TCR beta chain was profiled in a study of T cells of healthy individuals. TCRdb independently ran MiXCR on the 5' RACE reads; one entry per CDR3 protein. The table has about 53,000 distinct CDR3 sequences, roughly 14% seen once; the top ten hold around 15%. The V end lost 7 bases, the J end lost 1 base, and 11 bases lay between the germline ends. Germline loops: CDR1 MNHNS, CDR2 SASEGT. This CDR3 has 13 amino acids. This clonotype occurred many times. The TCR originated in a human donor in good health. The genes are TRBV6-1 and TRBJ2-7; D is possibly TRBD1 or TRBD2 (5 bases each). The CDR3 DNA follows: TGTGCCAGCATTACTAGACAGTCCTACGAGCAGTACTTC. As protein: CASITRQSYEQYF.